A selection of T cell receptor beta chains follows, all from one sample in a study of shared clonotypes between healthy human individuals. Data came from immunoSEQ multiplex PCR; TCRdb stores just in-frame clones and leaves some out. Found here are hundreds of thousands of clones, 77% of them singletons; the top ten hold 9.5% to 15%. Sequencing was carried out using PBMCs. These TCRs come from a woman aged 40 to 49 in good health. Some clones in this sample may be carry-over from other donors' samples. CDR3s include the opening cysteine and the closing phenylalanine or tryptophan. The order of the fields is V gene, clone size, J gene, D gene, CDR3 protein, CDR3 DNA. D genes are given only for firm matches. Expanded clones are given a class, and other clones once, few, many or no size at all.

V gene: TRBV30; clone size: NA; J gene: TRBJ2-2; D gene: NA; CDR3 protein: CAWTLGVVGELFF; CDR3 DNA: TGTGCCTGGACCTTAGGGGTAGTCGGGGAGCTGTTTTTT
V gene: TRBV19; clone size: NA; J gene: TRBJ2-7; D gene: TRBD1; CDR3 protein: CASSTRDSPYEQYF; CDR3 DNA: TGTGCCAGTAGTACCCGGGACAGCCCCTACGAGCAGTACTTC
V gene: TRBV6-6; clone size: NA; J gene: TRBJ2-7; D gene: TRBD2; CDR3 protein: CASSYKREGSEQYF; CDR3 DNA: TGTGCCAGCAGTTACAAGCGGGAGGGCTCCGAGCAGTACTTC
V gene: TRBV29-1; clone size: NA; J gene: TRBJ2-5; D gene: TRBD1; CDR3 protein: CSARGQTETQYF; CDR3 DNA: TGCAGCGCCAGGGGGCAGACGGAGACCCAGTACTTC
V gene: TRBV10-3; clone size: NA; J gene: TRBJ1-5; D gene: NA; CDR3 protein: CAISEVGAGNQPQHF; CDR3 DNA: TGTGCCATCAGTGAGGTGGGGGCGGGTAATCAGCCCCAGCATTTT
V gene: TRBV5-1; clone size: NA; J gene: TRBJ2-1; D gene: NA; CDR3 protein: CASSTEGQGDEQFF; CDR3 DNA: TGCGCCAGCAGCACGGAAGGGCAGGGTGATGAGCAGTTCTTC
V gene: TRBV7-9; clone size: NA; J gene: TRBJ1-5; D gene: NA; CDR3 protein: CASSLEGQPQHF; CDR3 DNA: TGTGCCAGCAGCTTAGAAGGCCAGCCCCAGCATTTT
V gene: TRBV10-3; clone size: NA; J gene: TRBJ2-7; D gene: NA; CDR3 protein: CAIGAPKGYEQYF; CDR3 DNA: TGTGCCATCGGGGCCCCAAAGGGCTACGAGCAGTACTTC
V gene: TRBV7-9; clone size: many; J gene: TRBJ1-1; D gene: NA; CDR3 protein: CASSILRGGEAFF; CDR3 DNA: TGTGCCAGCAGCATTCTCAGGGGCGGAGAAGCTTTCTTT
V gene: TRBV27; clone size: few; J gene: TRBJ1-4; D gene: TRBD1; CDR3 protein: CASRRTGGNEKLFF; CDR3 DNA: TGTGCCAGCAGGAGGACAGGGGGTAATGAAAAACTGTTTTTT
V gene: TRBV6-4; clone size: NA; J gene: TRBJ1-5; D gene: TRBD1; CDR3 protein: CASSDGQGNQPQHF; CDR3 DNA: TGTGCCAGCAGTGACGGACAGGGCAATCAGCCCCAGCATTTT
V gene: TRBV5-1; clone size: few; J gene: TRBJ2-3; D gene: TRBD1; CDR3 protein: CASSFSRGRASTDTQYF; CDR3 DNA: TGCGCCAGCAGCTTTAGCAGGGGGCGGGCGAGCACAGATACGCAGTATTTT
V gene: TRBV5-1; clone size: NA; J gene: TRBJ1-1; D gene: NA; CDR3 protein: CASSLEAGINTEAFF; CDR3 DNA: TGCGCCAGCAGCTTGGAGGCAGGAATAAACACTGAAGCTTTCTTT
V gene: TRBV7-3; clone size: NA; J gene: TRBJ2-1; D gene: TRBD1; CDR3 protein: CASSLTWPGGVNEQFF; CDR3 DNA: TGTGCCAGCAGCTTAACGTGGCCAGGGGGCGTCAATGAGCAGTTCTTC
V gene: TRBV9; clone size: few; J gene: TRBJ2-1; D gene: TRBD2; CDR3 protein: CASSATSSQYNEQFF; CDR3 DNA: TGTGCCAGCAGCGCGACTAGCAGTCAATACAATGAGCAGTTCTTC
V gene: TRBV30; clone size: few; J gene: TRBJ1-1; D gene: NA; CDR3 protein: CAWKAGHRNAEAFF; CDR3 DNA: TGTGCTTGGAAAGCGGGACATCGGAACGCTGAAGCTTTCTTT
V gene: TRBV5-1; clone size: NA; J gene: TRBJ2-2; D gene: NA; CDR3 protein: CASSSIETNTGELFF; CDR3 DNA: TGCGCCAGCAGCAGTATCGAAACGAACACCGGGGAGCTGTTTTTT
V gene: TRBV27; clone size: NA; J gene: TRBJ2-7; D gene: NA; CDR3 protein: CASSLRGPRASYEQYF; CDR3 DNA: TGTGCCAGCAGCCTCCGGGGCCCGAGGGCGAGCTACGAGCAGTACTTC
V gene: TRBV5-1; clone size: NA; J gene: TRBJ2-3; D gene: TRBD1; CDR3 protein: CASSLGQGVPTDTQYF; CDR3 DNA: TGCGCCAGCAGCTTGGGGCAGGGGGTCCCCACAGATACGCAGTATTTT
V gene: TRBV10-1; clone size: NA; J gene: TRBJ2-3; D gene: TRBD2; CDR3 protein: CASSERAGGPDTQYF; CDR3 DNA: TGCGCCAGCAGTGAAAGAGCGGGAGGGCCGGATACGCAGTATTTT
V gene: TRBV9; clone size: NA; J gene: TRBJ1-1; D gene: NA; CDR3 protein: CASSVEASREAFF; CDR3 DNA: TGTGCCAGCAGCGTAGAGGCCTCTCGTGAAGCTTTCTTT
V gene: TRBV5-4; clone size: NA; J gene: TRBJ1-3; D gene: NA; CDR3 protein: CASSPGPGSGNTIYF; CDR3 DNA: TGTGCCAGCAGCCCCGGACCAGGCTCTGGAAACACCATATATTTT
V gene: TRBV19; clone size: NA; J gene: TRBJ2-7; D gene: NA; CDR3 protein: CASSIAPGREQYF; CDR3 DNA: TGTGCCAGTAGTATAGCTCCAGGGAGGGAGCAGTACTTC
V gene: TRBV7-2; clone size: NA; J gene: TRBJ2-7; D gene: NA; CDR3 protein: CASSNTDRTYEQYF; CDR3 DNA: TGTGCCAGCAGCAATACGGACAGAACCTACGAGCAGTACTTC
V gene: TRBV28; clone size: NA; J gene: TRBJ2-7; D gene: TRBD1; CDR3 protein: CASSFPGQPYEQYF; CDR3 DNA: TGTGCCAGCAGTTTCCCGGGACAGCCCTACGAGCAGTACTTC
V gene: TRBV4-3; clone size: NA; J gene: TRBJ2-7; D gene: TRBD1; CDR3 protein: CASSQRLNRGSYEQYF; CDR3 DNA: TGCGCCAGCAGCCAACGTTTAAACAGGGGGAGCTACGAGCAGTACTTC
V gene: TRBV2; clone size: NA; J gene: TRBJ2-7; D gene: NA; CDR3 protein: CASTERISYEQYF; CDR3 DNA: TGTGCCAGCACCGAGCGGATCTCCTACGAGCAGTACTTC
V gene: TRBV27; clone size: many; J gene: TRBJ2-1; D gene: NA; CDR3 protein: CASSRPSYNEQFF; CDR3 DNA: TGTGCCAGCAGTCGCCCCTCCTACAATGAGCAGTTCTTC
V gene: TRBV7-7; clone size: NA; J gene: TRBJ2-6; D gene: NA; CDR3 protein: CASSKNPVPQSRANVLTF; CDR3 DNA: TGTGCCAGCAGCAAAAATCCAGTGCCACAAAGTCGGGCCAACGTCCTGACTTTC
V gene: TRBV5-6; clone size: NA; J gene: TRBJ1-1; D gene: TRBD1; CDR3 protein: CASSLAGTGSNTEAFF; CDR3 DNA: TGTGCCAGCAGCTTGGCCGGGACAGGGAGCAACACTGAAGCTTTCTTT
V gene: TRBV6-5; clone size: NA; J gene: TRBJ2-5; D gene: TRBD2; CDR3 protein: CASSYSGSVGETQYF; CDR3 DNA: TGTGCCAGCAGCTATAGCGGGAGCGTCGGAGAGACCCAGTACTTC
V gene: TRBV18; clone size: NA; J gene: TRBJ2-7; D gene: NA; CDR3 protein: CASSVGASGSYEQYF; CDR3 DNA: TGTGCCAGCTCAGTGGGGGCGTCAGGTTCCTACGAGCAGTACTTC
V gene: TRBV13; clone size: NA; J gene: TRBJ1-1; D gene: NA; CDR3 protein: CASKGAWNTEAFF; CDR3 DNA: TGTGCCAGTAAAGGGGCGTGGAACACTGAAGCTTTCTTT
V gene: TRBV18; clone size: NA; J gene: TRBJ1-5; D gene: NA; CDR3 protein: CASSVSNQPQHF; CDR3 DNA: TGTGCCAGCTCCGTCAGCAATCAGCCCCAGCATTTT
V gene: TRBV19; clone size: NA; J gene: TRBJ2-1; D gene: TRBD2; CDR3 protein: CASSIDSRLAGVLF; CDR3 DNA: TGTGCCAGTAGTATAGATAGCCGCCTAGCGGGAGTCCTCTTC
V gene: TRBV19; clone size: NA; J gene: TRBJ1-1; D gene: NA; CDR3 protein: CASSIEGGYTEAFF; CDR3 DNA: TGTGCCAGTAGTATTGAAGGAGGGTACACTGAAGCTTTCTTT
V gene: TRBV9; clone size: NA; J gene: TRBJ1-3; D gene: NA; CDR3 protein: CASSGTPSSGNTIYF; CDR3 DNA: TGTGCCAGCAGCGGAACACCAAGCTCTGGAAACACCATATATTTT
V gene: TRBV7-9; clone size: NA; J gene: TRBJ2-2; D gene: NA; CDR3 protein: CASSPGAYTGELFF; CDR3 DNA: TGTGCCAGCAGCCCAGGGGCCTACACCGGGGAGCTGTTTTTT
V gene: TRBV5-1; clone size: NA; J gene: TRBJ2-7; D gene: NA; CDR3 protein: CASSSDGGEQYF; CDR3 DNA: TGCGCCAGCAGCTCGGACGGTGGCGAGCAGTACTTC
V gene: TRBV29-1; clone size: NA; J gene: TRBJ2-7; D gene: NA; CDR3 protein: CSVEGGDSYEQYF; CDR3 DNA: TGCAGCGTTGAAGGGGGCGATTCCTACGAGCAGTACTTC
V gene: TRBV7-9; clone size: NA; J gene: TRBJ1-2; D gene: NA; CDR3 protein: CASSPRDPEPGYGYTF; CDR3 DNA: TGTGCCAGCAGCCCCCGGGACCCCGAACCAGGCTATGGCTACACCTTC
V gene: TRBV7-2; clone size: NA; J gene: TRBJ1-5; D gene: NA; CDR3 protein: CASSLTAGEQPQHF; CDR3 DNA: TGTGCCAGCAGTCTCACCGCAGGGGAACAGCCCCAGCATTTT
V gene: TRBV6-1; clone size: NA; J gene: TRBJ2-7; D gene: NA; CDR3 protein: CASSEFSGPYVEQYF; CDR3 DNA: TGTGCCAGCAGTGAATTTTCGGGACCCTACGTCGAGCAGTACTTC
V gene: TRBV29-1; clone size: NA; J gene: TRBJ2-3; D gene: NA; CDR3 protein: CSVPLGVTDTQYF; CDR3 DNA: TGCAGCGTCCCGTTGGGGGTTACAGATACGCAGTATTTT
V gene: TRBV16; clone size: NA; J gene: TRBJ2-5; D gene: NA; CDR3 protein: CASSQSRPGETQYF; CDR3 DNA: TGTGCCAGCAGCCAATCGCGGCCCGGAGAGACCCAGTACTTC
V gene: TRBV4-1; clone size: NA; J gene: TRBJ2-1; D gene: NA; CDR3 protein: CASSQVLGGNEQFF; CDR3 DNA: TGCGCCAGCAGCCAAGTTCTAGGGGGCAATGAGCAGTTCTTC
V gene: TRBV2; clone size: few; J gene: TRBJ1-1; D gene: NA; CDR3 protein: CASRPLQGNTEAFF; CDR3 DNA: TGTGCCAGCAGGCCATTACAGGGGAACACTGAAGCTTTCTTT
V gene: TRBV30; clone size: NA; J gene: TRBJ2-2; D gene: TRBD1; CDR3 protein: CAWSATGAGELFF; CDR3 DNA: TGTGCCTGGAGTGCGACAGGGGCCGGGGAGCTGTTTTTT
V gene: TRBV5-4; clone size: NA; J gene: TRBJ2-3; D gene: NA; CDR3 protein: CASSLARTGVWADTQYF; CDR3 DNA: TGTGCCAGCAGCTTGGCTCGAACGGGAGTGTGGGCAGATACGCAGTATTTT